The T cell receptor (beta chain) under discussion was sequenced for a study of OX40 agonist ivuxolimab in advanced cancers. As for the study in general: Hepatocellular carcinoma, melanoma, renal cell or head and neck cancer was diagnosed in the dose-escalation patients.

The germline V gene has CDR1 SNHLY and CDR2 FYNNEI. The CDR3 sequence is 15 residues long. The V and J ends lost 2 bases and 1 base respectively, with 11 bases between them. Produced via immunoSEQ multiplex PCR; TCRdb's table is partial and in-frame only. This sample has about 5,100 clones, with around 66% found just once. Concerning this clone itself: Its antigen is unknown.

Study results and caveats: Certain nonresponding patients likewise had low normalized T-cell clonal expansion.

The sequenced sample was CD4+ or CD8+ T cells sorted from blood, obtained in a trial of the OX40 agonist ivuxolimab. This chain uses TRBV2 with TRBJ1-1, with unresolved D. This TCR was recovered from an adult with an advanced solid tumor such as melanoma, head and neck, liver or kidney cancer. This chain's CDR3 is CASSETPASNTEAFF. For the CDR3, the DNA is TGTGCCAGCAGTGAAACTCCCGCCTCGAACACTGAAGCTTTCTTT.